Listed below are T cell receptor beta chains from one sample, sequenced in a study of spatial heterogeneity in lung cancer. Each CDR3 protein gets one entry after TCRdb re-called the 5' RACE reads with MiXCR. The sample has about 75,000 distinct CDR3 sequences; 10% to 15% are singletons. The sequenced sample was PBMCs, obtained at surgery. These receptor sequences come from a male donor with early-stage non-small cell lung cancer. The CDR3 runs from the conserved cysteine through the conserved F or W. The order of the fields is V gene, clone size, J gene, D gene, CDR3 protein, CDR3 DNA. A D gene is named only where the DNA matches it firmly. Clone size is shown for a subset of rows, as once, few, many or a class of expanded clone.

>TRBV12-3/TRBV12-4|many|TRBJ1-5|.
CASRPTRGDNQPQHF
TGTGCCAGCAGACCTACGCGAGGAGATAATCAGCCCCAGCATTTT
>TRBV4-2|few|TRBJ1-3|.
CASSQDGQGMSSGNTIYF
TGTGCCAGCAGCCAAGATGGGCAGGGAATGAGCTCTGGAAACACCATATATTTT
>TRBV4-2|.|TRBJ2-7|.
CASSQRQDTAFEQYF
TGTGCCAGCAGCCAAAGACAGGATACTGCTTTCGAGCAGTACTTC
>TRBV7-8|many|TRBJ2-3|TRBD1
CASSSTGGGTDTQYF
TGTGCCAGCAGCTCGACAGGGGGCGGCACAGATACGCAGTATTTT
>TRBV24-1|few|TRBJ2-2|.
CATEPAGDTGELFF
TGTGCCACCGAACCGGCAGGGGACACCGGGGAGCTGTTTTTT
>TRBV7-2|.|TRBJ1-6|TRBD1
CASSRPNRGSYNSPLHF
TGTGCCAGCAGCCGCCCTAACAGGGGTTCCTATAATTCACCCCTCCACTTT
>TRBV6-6|few|TRBJ1-2|.
CASSDGTNYGYTF
TGTGCCAGCTCGGACGGAACTAACTATGGCTACACCTTC
>TRBV2|.|TRBJ1-1|.
CASSDNGNTEAFF
TGTGCCAGCAGTGATAACGGGAACACTGAAGCTTTCTTT
>TRBV9|many|TRBJ2-7|.
CASSPTGHEQYF
TGTGCCAGCAGCCCAACCGGGCACGAGCAGTACTTC
>TRBV20-1|few|TRBJ2-3|.
CSALGYTPAPDTQYF
TGCAGTGCTTTGGGATACACTCCGGCCCCAGATACGCAGTATTTT
>TRBV5-4|few|TRBJ2-7|TRBD1
CASSFKGGTGSYEQYF
TGTGCCAGCAGCTTCAAAGGCGGGACAGGATCCTACGAGCAGTACTTC
>TRBV5-1|.|TRBJ2-7|.
CASSLAGGTGYEQYF
TGCGCCAGCAGCTTGGCGGGCGGGACGGGCTACGAGCAGTACTTC
>TRBV4-1|few|TRBJ1-1|.
CASSQRGGVMNTEAFF
TGCGCCAGCAGCCAACGGGGGGGGGTTATGAACACTGAAGCTTTCTTT
>TRBV6-1|many|TRBJ2-1|TRBD1
CASTRQGAREQFF
TGTGCCAGCACCCGACAGGGGGCTCGGGAGCAGTTCTTC
>TRBV20-1|many|TRBJ2-3|TRBD2
CSALTSGSTNTQYF
TGCAGTGCTCTGACTAGCGGGAGTACGAATACGCAGTATTTT
>TRBV6-5|.|TRBJ1-2|.
CASSRDLSFLYGYTF
TGTGCCAGCAGTCGTGACCTATCTTTCCTCTATGGCTACACCTTC
>TRBV20-1|few|TRBJ2-3|TRBD2
CSVLTSGSATDTQYF
TGCAGTGTTTTGACTAGCGGGAGCGCCACAGATACGCAGTATTTT
>TRBV5-1|.|TRBJ1-4|.
CASSKGPGEEKLFF
TGCGCCAGCAGCAAGGGCCCCGGGGAAGAAAAACTGTTTTTT
>TRBV4-2|few|TRBJ2-7|TRBD1
CASSQDGTGGYGEQYF
TGTGCCAGCAGCCAAGATGGGACAGGGGGCTATGGCGAGCAGTACTTC
>TRBV12-3/TRBV12-4|few|TRBJ1-5|.
CASSLAGGGPQHF
TGTGCCAGCAGTTTAGCGGGAGGGGGGCCCCAGCATTTT
>TRBV2|.|TRBJ1-2|TRBD1
CASSWTGEGYTF
TGTGCCAGCAGCTGGACAGGGGAAGGCTACACCTTC
>TRBV29-1|few|TRBJ2-7|.
CSVVFLNREKDEQYF
TGCAGCGTCGTCTTCCTAAACAGGGAAAAGGACGAGCAGTACTTC
>TRBV29-1|few|TRBJ2-7|.
CSVNRGGYEQYF
TGCAGCGTGAACAGGGGGGGCTACGAGCAGTACTTC
>TRBV6-5|.|TRBJ2-2|TRBD1
CASSRGQGRTGELFF
TGTGCCAGCAGCCGGGGACAGGGACGAACCGGGGAGCTGTTTTTT
>TRBV6-2/TRBV6-3|many|TRBJ2-7|.
CASSPGFEQYF
TGTGCCAGCAGTCCCGGGTTTGAGCAGTACTTC
>TRBV11-2|few|TRBJ1-2|.
CASSLEGSYNYGYTF
TGTGCCAGCAGCTTAGAAGGCAGTTATAACTATGGCTACACCTTC
>TRBV10-3|many|TRBJ1-6|.
CAISDGDSYNSPLHF
TGTGCCATCAGTGACGGGGACTCCTATAATTCACCCCTCCACTTT
>TRBV29-1|many|TRBJ1-4|.
CSVTSWGGDEKLFF
TGCAGCGTCACCAGTTGGGGAGGGGATGAAAAACTGTTTTTT
>TRBV20-1|many|TRBJ2-3|.
CSAPGLRGPDTQYF
TGCAGTGCTCCCGGACTGAGGGGTCCAGATACGCAGTATTTT
>TRBV9|few|TRBJ1-1|.
CASSVVTYKNTEAFF
TGTGCCAGCAGCGTAGTAACATATAAGAACACTGAAGCTTTCTTT
>TRBV2|few|TRBJ2-3|.
CASIGAPSTDTQYF
TGTGCCAGCATCGGCGCGCCTAGCACAGATACGCAGTATTTT